This TCR beta chain was profiled in a study of response to subunit inactivated influenza vaccine (dated by TCRdb to 2016 to 2019). A note on the overall study: To follow how T cells responded to a trivalent subunit inactivated influenza vaccine, the researchers relied on deep quantitative profiling of the T cell receptor repertoire.

This clonotype was found many times. Its antigen remains undetermined. One base away there is no much larger clone; base qualities are not given. The germline V and J ends show losses of 0 bases and 1 base respectively, and no gene match explains 2 bases of the junction. The CDR3 runs 15 amino acids, cysteine and phenylalanine included. CDR3 DNA is the only sequence kept; it has 45 bases, read in frame from the first base. CDR1 and CDR2, per the germline V gene (reference sequence), are DFQATT and SNEGSKA. Libraries came from RT-PCR. The listed sequencing device is Illumina HiSeq 2500. TCRdb's own reprocessing of the public reads used fastp at Q25 and MiXCR and kept productive beta chains. Each CDR3 protein gets just one entry, which takes the most common genes and DNA from the rows behind it. The sample table lists fewer than 700,000 distinct CDR3 sequences, around 13% of them with a count of one. Around 13% of the sample is held by the ten biggest clonotypes.

Reading the label with the study, this specimen's time point is: 45 days after influenza vaccine administration. Paper-wide results and their limitations: The authors proposed that each seasonal influenza vaccination may bring in only a limited number of new T cells.

The material sequenced was PBMCs from blood, taken roughly 46 days after vaccination. This TCR was sampled from a man aged 45-65 years who received an inactivated influenza vaccine. Donor details come from another sample of the same person, matched by shared clones. The rearrangement combines TRBV20-1 with TRBJ2-7, with 11 bases in between that match TRBD2. The CDR3 here reads CSARDRLAGSYEQYF. The base sequence is TGCAGTGCTAGAGATCGACTAGCGGGATCCTACGAGCAGTACTTC.